This TCR beta chain was sequenced during a study of immune characterization of retroperitoneal liposarcoma. TCRdb used MiXCR to reprocess the PCR reads, holding one entry per CDR3 protein. The data show approximately 10,000 distinct CDR3 sequences, roughly 25% seen once. Germline loops: CDR1 MNHNY, CDR2 SVGAGI (reference sequence). This CDR3 spans 20 amino acids. This clonotype was counted many times. One junction end disagrees with the germline gene, perhaps due to a read error. The chain employs TRBV6-6 and TRBJ2-2; either TRBD1 or TRBD2 may supply D (5 bases each). This TCR was sampled from a male donor with retroperitoneal liposarcoma. What was sequenced was tumor tissue. CDR3 in DNA: TGTGCCAGCAGTTACCAATTTGCCGGATGGGGACCACCGAAGACCGGGGAGCTGTTTTTT. This codes for CASSYQFAGWGPPKTGELFF.